This T cell receptor beta chain was recovered during a study of blood T cells in healthy people across ages. CDR3 length equals 15 residues. Germline CDR1 and CDR2: MNHEY and SMNVEV (reference sequence). J was trimmed by 6 bases and V by 5 bases; bases with no gene match: 9. Primed by a sample-barcoded 5' primer and a J-beta primer mix, a second PCR proceeded for 7 to 11 cycles. MiXCR, run by TCRdb on the 5' RACE reads, gives a single entry per CDR3 protein. The data contain around 1.5 million distinct CDR3 sequences, approximately 59% of them singletons. Sequenced sample: blood. This receptor was obtained from a young man in good health. The gene calls are TRBV27 and TRBJ2-3, with 9 bases fitting TRBD2. DNA for the CDR3: TGTGCCAGCAGTCCCCCCGCGGGGGGGCGGGATACGCAGTATTTT. This encodes CASSPPAGGRDTQYF.